This section outlines one T cell receptor (beta chain) sequence together with its context. What it binds is unknown. cDNA serving as the sequencing template came from extracted, reverse transcribed RNA. Measured with immunoSEQ multiplex PCR; TCRdb has only the in-frame clones, and not every one. The sample lists approximately 98,000 clones; approximately 50% were seen once. These data belong to a study of CD8+ T cells in alopecia areata. Points from the study as a whole: Lesional scalp, notably in alopecia totalis/universalis, had clonality above that of normal scalp.

Cell sorting was applied to PBMCs, and CD4+ and CD8+ T cells were collected. Germline V lookup: CDR1 MNHNY, CDR2 SVGAGI (reference sequence). This CDR3 comprises 11 residues. V was trimmed by 8 bases and J by 7 bases, leaving 11 bases between them. The rearrangement joins TRBV6-6 to TRBJ1-1; D uncertain. The sample was NKG2D-low CD8+ T cells sorted from blood. The sequence was collected from a human donor with alopecia areata. CDR3 in amino acids: CASRFLDEAFF. The CDR3 DNA sequence: TGTGCCAGCCGGTTCCTGGATGAAGCTTTCTTT.